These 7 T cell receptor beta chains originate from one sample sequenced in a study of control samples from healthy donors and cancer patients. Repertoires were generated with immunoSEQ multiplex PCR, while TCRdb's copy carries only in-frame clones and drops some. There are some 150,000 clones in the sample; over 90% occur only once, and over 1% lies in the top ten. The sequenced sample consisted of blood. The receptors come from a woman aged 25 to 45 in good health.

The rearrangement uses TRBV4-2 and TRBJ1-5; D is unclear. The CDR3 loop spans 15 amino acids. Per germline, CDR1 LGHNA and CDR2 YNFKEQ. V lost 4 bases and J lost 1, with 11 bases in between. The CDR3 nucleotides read TGTGCCAGCAGCCCCAGGTCCTCCAGCAATCAGCCCCAGCATTTT. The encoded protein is CASSPRSSSNQPQHF.

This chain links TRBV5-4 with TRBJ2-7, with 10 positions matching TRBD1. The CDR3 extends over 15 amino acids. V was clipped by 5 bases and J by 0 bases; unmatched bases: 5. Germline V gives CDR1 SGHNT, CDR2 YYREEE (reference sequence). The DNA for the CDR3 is TGTGCCAGCAGAGCCGGGACAGGGGACTCCTACGAGCAGTACTTC. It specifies CASRAGTGDSYEQYF.

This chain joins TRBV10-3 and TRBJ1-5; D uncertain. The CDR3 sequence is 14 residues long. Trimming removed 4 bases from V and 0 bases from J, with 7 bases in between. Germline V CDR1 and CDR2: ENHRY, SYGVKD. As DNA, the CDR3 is TGTGCCATCAGTGGTGGGAATAGCAATCAGCCCCAGCATTTT. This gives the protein CAISGGNSNQPQHF.

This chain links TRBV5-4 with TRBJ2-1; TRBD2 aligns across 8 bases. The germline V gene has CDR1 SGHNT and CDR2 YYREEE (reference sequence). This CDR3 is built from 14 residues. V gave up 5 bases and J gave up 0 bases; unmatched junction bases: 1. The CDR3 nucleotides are TGTGCCAGCAGTCGGGAGGGCTCCTACAATGAGCAGTTCTTC. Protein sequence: CASSREGSYNEQFF.

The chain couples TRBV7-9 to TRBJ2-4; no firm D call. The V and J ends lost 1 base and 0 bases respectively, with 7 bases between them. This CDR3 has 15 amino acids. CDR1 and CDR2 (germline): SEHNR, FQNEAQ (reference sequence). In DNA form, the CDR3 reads TGTGCCAGCAGCTTAGGACGAGTAGCCAAAAACATTCAGTACTTC. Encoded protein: CASSLGRVAKNIQYF.

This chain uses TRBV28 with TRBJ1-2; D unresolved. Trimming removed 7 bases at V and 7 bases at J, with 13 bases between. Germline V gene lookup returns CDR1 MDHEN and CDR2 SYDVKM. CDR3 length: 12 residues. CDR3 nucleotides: TGTGCCAGCACTCAAGGGTGGACTGGCTACACCTTC. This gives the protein CASTQGWTGYTF.

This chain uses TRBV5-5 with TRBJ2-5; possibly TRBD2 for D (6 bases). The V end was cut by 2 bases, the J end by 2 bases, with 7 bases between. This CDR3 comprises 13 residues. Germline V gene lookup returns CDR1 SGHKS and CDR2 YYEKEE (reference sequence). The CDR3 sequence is CASSFGGQETQYF. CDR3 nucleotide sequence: TGTGCCAGCAGCTTCGGGGGACAAGAGACCCAGTACTTC.